The source of this T cell receptor (beta chain) is a study of blood T cells in healthy people across ages. CDR3 length equals 13 residues. Trimming took 1 base from V and 5 from J, leaving 7 bases between them. Per the germline V gene, CDR1 is SGHVS and CDR2 is FQNEAQ. The donors, healthy Caucasians from Russia, were aged 6 to 90. In its sample, this clonotype was seen many times. With a J-beta primer mix and a sample-barcoded 5' primer, a second PCR ran roughly 7 to 11 cycles. Each CDR3 protein is one row after TCRdb ran MiXCR on the 5' RACE reads. This repertoire shows nearly 800,000 distinct CDR3 sequences, around 25% found once; its top ten account for under 4.5%. This same sample was also part of a study on T cells of mothers and their children. That work states: From each mother came over 8 million TCR beta CDR3 reads, and from each child came 3 million to 3.5 million. No persistent microchimeric T cell clones were detected.

The chain couples TRBV7-8 to TRBJ2-3; D might be TRBD2 (5 bases). This sequence was found in a boy under 18 in good health. The source material was blood. The CDR3 loop reads CASSLGSGDTQYF. The CDR3 DNA sequence: TGTGCCAGCAGCTTAGGCAGCGGAGATACGCAGTATTTT.